This TCR beta chain was sequenced in a study of PD-L1 blockade in urothelial cancer. Sequencing was performed with immunoSEQ multiplex PCR; in TCRdb, only in-frame clones are kept and a portion is missing. The sample comprises tens of thousands of clones, nearly 90% of which are singletons, and approximately 7.6% rests with the top ten. CDR1 and CDR2 from the germline V gene are LGHNT and FRNRAP. The CDR3 totals 13 residues. Trimming took off 2 bases at V and 3 bases at J, with 6 bases between the two ends. This clonotype was obtained from a man between 60 and 75 years old with urothelial cancer. The chain combines TRBV12-5 with TRBJ2-3; tentatively, D is TRBD1 (5 bases). The specimen was PBMCs, collected around atezolizumab (anti-PD-L1) treatment. The CDR3 here is CASGLSGTDTQYF. The CDR3, as DNA: TGTGCTAGTGGTTTGTCAGGGACAGATACGCAGTATTTT.